This T cell receptor (beta chain) was observed in a study of blood T cell repertoires in COVID-19. On the study more broadly: T cells, B-cell-depleted T cells, or PBMCs provided the cDNA or gDNA that served as material.

Per the study methods: The assay estimated nucleated cells by amplifying reference gene primers. Clones were read by immunoSEQ multiplex PCR, and TCRdb kept only the in-frame ones, dropping some. That table gives V, J and clone size, and the DNA gave D and trimming. The sample lists around 100,000 clones, approximately 86% occurring once. Trimming left V 2 bases short and J 5 bases short, with 7 bases between. The CDR3 runs to 14 residues. Germline values: CDR1 MDHEN, CDR2 SYDVKM. The chain is built from TRBV28 and TRBJ1-6, with D unclear. The material sequenced was peripheral blood. The origin of this receptor is a human donor in a cohort sampled during active COVID-19. The CDR3: CASSLVSNNSPLHF. The CDR3, as DNA: TGTGCCAGCAGTTTAGTCAGTAATAATTCACCCCTCCACTTT.